This passage covers 11 T cell receptor beta chains from one sample sequenced in a study of blood T cell repertoires in COVID-19. This table comes from immunoSEQ multiplex PCR, and its TCRdb copy is limited to in-frame clones, with some not included. The sample consists of about 270,000 clones, 88% of them appearing once. Sequencing was performed on PBMCs or T cells enriched from blood (not recorded which). These receptors all come from a woman in her forties or fifties who had recovered from COVID-19.

This chain links TRBV18 with TRBJ1-1; tentative D call: TRBD1 (5 bases). V lost 0 bases and J 2 bases, leaving 10 bases between the germline ends. The CDR3 has 15 amino acids. Germline V CDR1 and CDR2: KGHSH, LQKENI. The CDR3, as DNA: TGTGCCAGCTCACCACCGGGGGGGTCCAACACTGAAGCTTTCTTT. Translation: CASSPPGGSNTEAFF.

This clone has a single count. This chain connects TRBV19 to TRBJ2-2, with D perhaps TRBD1 (6 bases). The germline CDR1 and CDR2 sequences are LNHDA and SQIVND (reference sequence). Trimming removed 6 bases from V and 2 bases from J, with 13 bases in between. The CDR3 has 15 amino acids. The chain's CDR3 is CASRTTGPNTGELFF. The CDR3 DNA follows: TGTGCCAGTAGAACGACAGGTCCAAACACCGGGGAGCTGTTTTTT.

The chain uses TRBV4-3 and TRBJ1-3; D possibly corresponds to TRBD1 (6 bases). Trimming left V 4 bases short and J 0 bases short, with 22 bases between. Germline CDR1 is LGHNA and CDR2 is YSLEER. The length of the CDR3 is 19 residues. The CDR3 coding sequence is TGCGCCAGCAGCCTTGAGGTCCTTGACAGGTCCGACTCTGGAAACACCATATATTTT. Encoded protein: CASSLEVLDRSDSGNTIYF.

The chain uses TRBV5-8 and TRBJ1-2; TRBD1 aligns across 8 bases. Germline-derived CDR1 and CDR2 are SGHTS and YDEGEE. This CDR3 has 13 amino acids. The J segment lost 6 bases and the V segment lost 5 bases, leaving 6 bases of the junction unmatched. DNA for the CDR3: TGTGCCAGCAGGATCAGGGGGCTGAATGGCTACACCTTC. This translates into CASRIRGLNGYTF. The variable domain in full, completed from reference TRBV5-8 and TRBJ1-2, reads EAGVTQSPTHLIKTRGQQATLRCSPISGHTSVYWYQQALGLGLQFLLWYDEGEERNRGNFPPRFSGRQFPNYSSELNVNALELEDSALYLCASRIRGLNGYTFGSGTRLTVV.

The CDR3 here is CASSPKGTGITDTQYF. In nucleotides, the CDR3 is TGTGCCAGCAGCCCGAAAGGGACAGGGATCACAGATACGCAGTATTTT. This rearrangement joins TRBV7-8 to TRBJ2-3; TRBD1 matches at 9 bases. The CDR3 consists of 16 residues. Germline V CDR1 and CDR2: SGHVS, FQNEAQ. V shed 5 bases, J shed 2 bases, and the junction held 8 bases outside the gene matches. Full variable domain (rest looked up from reference TRBV7-8 and TRBJ2-3): GAGVSQSPRYKVAKRGQDVALRCDPISGHVSLFWYQQALGQGPEFLTYFQNEAQLDKSGLPSDRFFAERPEGSVSTLKIQRTQQEDSAVYLCASSPKGTGITDTQYFGPGTRLTVL.

The V and J genes are TRBV19 and TRBJ2-7; D call uncertain. CDR1 is LNHDA, CDR2 SQIVND, per germline (reference sequence). The V end lost 4 bases, the J end lost 5 bases, and 21 bases lay between the germline ends. The CDR3 length is 16 residues. The CDR3 DNA reads TGTGCCAGTAGTACCACCTCCTCGCCAACTATACACGAGCAGTACTTC. Its translation is CASSTTSSPTIHEQYF.

This chain uses TRBV9 with TRBJ1-1; a weak D match, TRBD1 (6 bases). The V gene lost 3 bases and the J gene lost 5 bases, with 20 bases spanning the gap. This CDR3 is built from 16 residues. Germline V lookup: CDR1 SGDLS, CDR2 YYNGEE. The CDR3 loop reads CASSDLGGEDKTEAFF. The CDR3 DNA follows: TGTGCCAGCAGCGACCTAGGGGGGGAGGATAAGACTGAAGCTTTCTTT.

V and J are TRBV6-5 and TRBJ1-4; no reliable D call. Germline CDR1 and CDR2: MNHEY and SVGAGI. Trimming shortened V by 4 bases and J by 5 bases, and 14 bases separated the two germline ends. CDR3 length: 15 residues. The DNA of the CDR3 is TGTGCCAGCAGTTCCTTGGGCGGCGGGAATGAAAAACTGTTTTTT. This gives the protein CASSSLGGGNEKLFF.

The V and J genes are TRBV30 and TRBJ1-6; D is ambiguous. This CDR3 spans 15 amino acids. Germline loops: CDR1 GTSNPN, CDR2 SVGIG (reference sequence). Deletions cut 3 bases from V and 1 base from J, with 10 bases between. Written as DNA, the CDR3 is TGTGCCTGGAGACTTGACAATTCCTATAATTCACCCCTCCACTTT. Residues: CAWRLDNSYNSPLHF.

The chain uses TRBV5-1 and TRBJ2-1; 10 nucleotides align to TRBD1. Germline CDR1 and CDR2: SGHRS and YFSETQ. The CDR3 runs to 17 residues. V lost 0 bases and J lost 5; bases outside the gene matches: 8. The CDR3 spells CASSLATGTGENNEQFF. The CDR3 coding sequence is TGCGCCAGCAGCTTGGCAACCGGGACAGGGGAAAACAATGAGCAGTTCTTC.

DNA for the CDR3: TGTGCCAGCAGTCCTCCGGTGTCAACAGTCTCTGGGGCCAACGTCCTGACTTTC. Translation: CASSPPVSTVSGANVLTF. V and J are TRBV21-1 and TRBJ2-6; the table's D gene call, TRBD1, was not cross checked with the DNA. TRBV21-1 is a pseudogene. This CDR3 is built from 18 residues.